This T cell receptor beta chain was sequenced for a study of vaccination effects on CD4 cells after COVID-19. The ViraFEST assay expanded antigen-specific CD4+ T cells with viral peptide pools before sequencing. CD4+ T cells were isolated after 10 days of culture. Recipients of the vaccine had no prior SARS-CoV-2 infection and negative nucleocapsid antibodies. PBMC cultures contained 1.8 million or so cells per well, about 10 IU/ml IL-2 and around 9.6 ug/ml peptides. In regard to this clone: Its antigen is undetermined.

TCRdb's table, derived via immunoSEQ multiplex PCR, lists solely in-frame clones and lacks some. The sample yields 35,000 to 55,000 clones, roughly 79% seen once. V was clipped by 3 bases and J by 3 bases, with 11 bases between them. CDR3 length equals 15 residues. Germline assignment: CDR1 LNHDA and CDR2 SQIVND (reference sequence). The chain couples TRBV19 to TRBJ2-2; a weak D match, TRBD1 (5 bases). The TCR was taken from a human donor who received a COVID-19 vaccine. Sequencing used CD4+ T cells from PBMCs cultured with SARS-CoV-2 spike peptides, obtained before COVID-19 vaccination. The CDR3 DNA reads as TGTGCCAGTAGTATTCAGGGCGTGGACACCGGGGAGCTGTTTTTT. It specifies CASSIQGVDTGELFF.